This T cell receptor (beta chain) is from a study of beta chain features in type 1 diabetes. Study information: Sorted cells numbering some 110 million were examined across all samples. General observations from the study: In all four CD4+ subsets, TCRB CDR3 length was significantly, moderately reduced in type 1 diabetes.

Sequenced material consisted of expressed TCRB transcripts (all of the isolated RNA was reverse transcribed). Sequencing used immunoSEQ multiplex PCR; TCRdb keeps in-frame clones, though not all of them. This sample yields roughly 400,000 clones, of which around a tenth are seen a single time; over 0.45% belongs to the top ten. The CDR3 loop spans 14 amino acids. V lost 3 bases, J lost 3 bases, and 12 bases lay in between. CDR1 SEHNR and CDR2 FQNEAQ come from the germline V gene (reference sequence). A remark on this clone: What it binds is unknown.

CD4+ cells of the naive, central memory, regulatory and stem cell-like memory types were sorted via CD45RO/CCR7/CD25/CD127/CD95/CD27. Sequenced input: central memory CD4+ T cells from blood. The receptor comes from a man in his thirties or forties with type 1 diabetes. The V gene is TRBV7-9, the J gene TRBJ2-7, with D possibly TRBD2 on 6 matching bases. The chain's CDR3 is CASSLTDGGYEQYF. DNA of the CDR3: TGTGCCAGCAGCTTGACCGACGGGGGCTACGAGCAGTACTTC.